This TCR beta chain was recovered during a study of low-dose radiotherapy and immunotherapy resistance in tumors. This clonotype was seen many times. The CDR3 runs 14 residues. Deletions cut 4 bases from V and 2 bases from J, with 12 bases between. CDR1 is SQVTM and CDR2 is ANQGSEA in the germline V gene. As for time point: before trial treatment. cDNA synthesis used a TRAV/TRBV-specific primer set for both chains. The TCRs were subjected to amplification over about 19 PCR cycles employing a constant-region primer in conjunction with a V-primer adapter. TCRdb re-analysed the reads in MiXCR, keeping a single row per CDR3 protein. The sample lists 64,000 or so distinct CDR3 sequences, about 25% occurring once.

The chain joins TRBV29-1 to TRBJ2-1; no reliable D call. This clonotype originated in a male donor with rectosigmoid adenocarcinoma. Specimen: PBMCs, collected before treatment. The CDR3 here is CSVATGTTYNEQFF. The CDR3 DNA reads as TGCAGCGTTGCGACCGGAACGACCTACAATGAGCAGTTCTTC.